This entry features one T cell receptor beta chain sequence. Its target is unknown. The source of the sample is a study of CD8+CD57+ T cells in acquired aplastic anemia. V was trimmed by 1 base and J by 0 bases, leaving 4 bases between them. Germline-derived CDR1 and CDR2 are MNHNS and SASEGT. This CDR3 spans 13 amino acids. Study-level findings and limits: Patients did not significantly differ from controls in CD8+ Simpson's diversity.

Patients selected for sequencing had displayed CD8+CD57+ cell expansion by flow cytometry. TCR beta VDJ and CDR3 were profiled, and genomic DNA was the template. TCRdb recomputed calls from the reads with MiXCR, one row per CDR3 protein. The data contain around 150,000 distinct CDR3 sequences, 71% of them singletons. The specimen was sorted CD4+, CD8+, or CD8+CD57+ T cells (not recorded which) from PBMCs. The origin of this receptor is a human donor with aplastic anemia. The rearrangement joins TRBV6-1 to TRBJ2-7, with D unclear. The CDR3 DNA reads as TGTGCCAGCAGTGAAGACAGCTCCTACGAGCAGTACTTC. Protein: CASSEDSSYEQYF.